These T cell receptor beta chains were read from a single sample in a study of HIV-infected patients and healthy controls. MiXCR, run by TCRdb on the 5' RACE reads, gives a single entry per CDR3 protein. The data hold about 11,000 distinct CDR3 sequences, with under 6.5% observed a single time. The sequenced sample was blood. Receptor source: an adult in good health. Both conserved end residues are part of each CDR3. D genes are given only for firm matches. Rows give clone size only sometimes, using once, few, many, or a class for an expanded clone.

j_gene	abundance	v_gene	d_gene	CDR3aa	CDR3nt
TRBJ1-4	many	TRBV4-1	-	CASSQWYTTNEKLFF	TGCGCCAGCAGCCAATGGTATACGACTAATGAAAAACTGTTTTTT
TRBJ2-3	many	TRBV10-1	TRBD1	CASSESGQGTDTQYF	TGCGCCAGCAGTGAGTCGGGACAGGGCACAGATACGCAGTATTTT
TRBJ1-5	-	TRBV7-9	TRBD1	CASSLAGAGGFYQPQHF	TGTGCCAGCAGCTTAGCTGGGGCAGGGGGATTCTATCAGCCCCAGCATTTT
TRBJ2-1	many	TRBV10-3	-	CAISEAVSSYNEQFF	TGTGCCATCAGCGAAGCGGTGAGCTCCTACAATGAGCAGTTCTTC
TRBJ1-1	many	TRBV5-1	-	CASSFMANTEAFF	TGCGCCAGCAGCTTTATGGCGAACACTGAAGCTTTCTTT
TRBJ2-3	many	TRBV20-1	TRBD1	CSAGQATGDTQYF	TGCAGTGCAGGACAGGCCACCGGTGATACGCAGTATTTT
TRBJ1-4	-	TRBV20-1	TRBD1	CSARGDSPEKLFF	TGCAGTGCTAGGGGGGACAGCCCCGAAAAACTGTTTTTT
TRBJ2-3	few	TRBV11-2	-	CASSHTTASTDTQYF	TGTGCCAGCAGCCACACGACAGCTAGCACAGATACGCAGTATTTT
TRBJ2-7	many	TRBV7-9	TRBD1	CASSLALGQGTYEQYF	TGTGCCAGCAGCTTAGCTCTGGGACAGGGGACCTACGAGCAGTACTTC
TRBJ2-3	medium-sized	TRBV6-2/TRBV6-3	-	CASSSPVGRLTDTDTQYF	TGTGCCAGCAGTTCCCCCGTAGGACGTCTTACGGACACAGATACGCAGTATTTT
TRBJ2-3	medium-sized	TRBV12-3/TRBV12-4	-	CASSSPTRDGTDTQYF	TGTGCCAGCAGTTCCCCGACAAGGGATGGAACAGATACGCAGTATTTT
TRBJ1-1	many	TRBV2	TRBD1	CASSLRDRGTTEAFF	TGTGCCAGCAGTTTACGGGACAGGGGAACCACTGAAGCTTTCTTT
TRBJ2-1	many	TRBV5-4	-	CASSLARGTRRYEQFF	TGTGCCAGCAGCTTGGCTCGGGGGACCCGCAGATATGAGCAGTTCTTC
TRBJ1-1	many	TRBV12-3/TRBV12-4	-	CASSLGIYTEAFF	TGTGCCAGCAGCCTGGGGATTTACACTGAAGCTTTCTTT
TRBJ2-3	medium-sized	TRBV24-1	-	CATSDRRVTDTQYF	TGTGCCACCAGTGACCGCCGGGTAACAGATACGCAGTATTTT
TRBJ1-3	many	TRBV18	-	CASSQPGLSSGNTIYF	TGTGCCAGCTCACAGCCGGGACTCAGCTCTGGAAACACCATATATTTT
TRBJ2-7	-	TRBV15	-	CATSQGTATIYEQYF	TGTGCCACCAGCCAAGGGACCGCGACAATCTACGAGCAGTACTTC
TRBJ2-2	many	TRBV27	TRBD1	CASSLRQGGAGELFF	TGTGCCAGCAGTTTAAGACAGGGGGGGGCCGGGGAGCTGTTTTTT
TRBJ1-1	many	TRBV5-1	-	CASSLLVENTEAFF	TGCGCCAGCAGCTTGTTAGTCGAGAACACTGAAGCTTTCTTT
TRBJ2-1	-	TRBV27	TRBD2	CASSSPTRGGASNEQFF	TGTGCCAGCAGTTCCCCCACCCGCGGGGGGGCCTCCAATGAGCAGTTCTTC
TRBJ2-5	many	TRBV7-2	-	CASSSGGQTQETQYF	TGTGCCAGCAGCTCTGGGGGACAAACGCAAGAGACCCAGTACTTC
TRBJ2-7	many	TRBV3-1	-	CASSQGAHEQYF	TGTGCCAGCAGCCAGGGGGCCCACGAGCAGTACTTC
TRBJ1-2	medium-sized	TRBV6-5	-	CASSSAWGRFGYTF	TGTGCCAGCAGTTCGGCGTGGGGGCGGTTTGGCTACACCTTC
TRBJ2-7	many	TRBV6-6	-	CASSTSPRVGIPWEQYF	TGTGCCAGCAGCACGTCCCCCCGAGTAGGGATCCCTTGGGAGCAGTACTTC
TRBJ1-4	many	TRBV6-6	-	CASSYSRGGNEKLFF	TGTGCCAGCAGTTACTCGAGGGGGGGAAATGAAAAACTGTTTTTT
TRBJ2-5	few	TRBV30	-	CAWSGPLQGTQYF	TGTGCCTGGAGTGGCCCCCTGCAGGGGACCCAGTACTTC
TRBJ1-4	many	TRBV2	TRBD1	CASSALGQGASEKLFF	TGTGCCAGCAGTGCTTTAGGACAGGGGGCGTCAGAAAAACTGTTTTTT
TRBJ1-2	many	TRBV29-1	TRBD1	CSVAGGDGYTF	TGCAGCGTTGCAGGGGGCGACGGCTACACCTTC
TRBJ1-2	medium-sized	TRBV5-1	TRBD1	CASSSGTAVYGYTF	TGCGCCAGCAGCTCCGGGACAGCTGTCTATGGCTACACCTTC
TRBJ2-7	many	TRBV7-9	-	CASSSNKGGLSYEQYF	TGTGCCAGCAGCTCAAATAAGGGGGGGCTTTCCTACGAGCAGTACTTC
TRBJ1-2	medium-sized	TRBV10-3	-	CAISEWTNGYTF	TGTGCCATCAGTGAGTGGACCAATGGCTACACCTTC
TRBJ2-5	many	TRBV27	-	CASSLSLEETQYF	TGTGCCAGCAGTTTATCATTAGAAGAGACCCAGTACTTC
TRBJ1-1	medium-sized	TRBV6-5	TRBD1	CASSTEQGKNEAFF	TGTGCCAGCAGCACGGAACAGGGGAAGAATGAAGCTTTCTTT
TRBJ2-3	many	TRBV3-1	TRBD2	CASSQVVTSEDTQYF	TGTGCCAGCAGCCAAGTGGTTACTAGCGAAGATACGCAGTATTTT
TRBJ1-1	many	TRBV5-5	-	CASSYTPVGGTEAFF	TGTGCCAGCAGCTACACCCCGGTTGGAGGGACTGAAGCTTTCTTT
TRBJ1-6	medium-sized	TRBV27	TRBD1	CASSSWSGTGGRAPLHF	TGTGCCAGCAGTTCGTGGTCCGGGACAGGGGGTAGGGCACCCCTCCACTTT
TRBJ2-3	medium-sized	TRBV7-7	TRBD2	CASSPTGVAGGKNTQYF	TGTGCCAGCAGCCCCACCGGGGTAGCGGGGGGGAAAAATACGCAGTATTTT
TRBJ1-4	many	TRBV2	TRBD1	CASNGQAAQKLFF	TGTGCCAGCAACGGACAGGCCGCGCAAAAACTGTTTTTT
TRBJ2-5	many	TRBV7-6	TRBD2	CASSPAGTKETQYF	TGTGCCAGCAGCCCAGCGGGAACGAAAGAGACCCAGTACTTC
TRBJ2-3	many	TRBV7-9	TRBD1	CASSLATWDRVADTQYF	TGTGCCAGCAGCTTAGCTACGTGGGACAGGGTTGCAGATACGCAGTATTTT
TRBJ2-1	medium-sized	TRBV20-1	TRBD2	CSARSGAYNEQFF	TGCAGTGCTAGAAGCGGGGCATACAATGAGCAGTTCTTC
TRBJ1-5	few	TRBV10-1	TRBD1	CASSPGQHSNQPQHF	TGCGCCAGCAGCCCGGGACAGCATAGCAATCAGCCCCAGCATTTT
TRBJ2-2	few	TRBV29-1	-	CSARYMGSGDTGELFF	TGCAGCGCTAGGTATATGGGATCCGGGGACACCGGGGAGCTGTTTTTT
TRBJ1-6	medium-sized	TRBV5-1	-	CASSLEGRPVNSPLHF	TGCGCCAGCAGCTTGGAAGGGAGACCAGTTAATTCACCCCTCCACTTT
TRBJ2-3	many	TRBV7-9	TRBD2	CASSLPRLADTDTQYF	TGTGCCAGCAGCTTACCAAGACTAGCCGACACAGATACGCAGTATTTT
TRBJ2-5	few	TRBV6-6	TRBD1	CASSGGNRGRQETQYF	TGTGCCAGCAGCGGGGGGAACAGGGGGCGGCAAGAGACCCAGTACTTC
TRBJ1-2	-	TRBV2	TRBD1	CASSPGTGANYGYTF	TGTGCCAGCAGTCCCGGGACAGGGGCTAACTATGGCTACACCTTC
TRBJ2-3	-	TRBV5-1	TRBD2	CASRLAGGPDTQYF	TGCGCCAGCCGACTAGCGGGGGGCCCCGATACGCAGTATTTT
TRBJ2-7	many	TRBV5-8	-	CVSSLGGGGRSYEQYF	TGTGTCAGCAGCTTGGGTGGGGGAGGCCGCTCCTACGAGCAGTACTTC
TRBJ2-5	few	TRBV5-1	-	CASSLDVQETQYF	TGCGCCAGCAGCTTGGACGTCCAAGAGACCCAGTACTTC
TRBJ1-4	-	TRBV11-2	-	CASSPRKGGEKLFF	TGTGCCAGCAGCCCGCGGAAAGGGGGGGAAAAACTGTTTTTT
TRBJ2-3	-	TRBV6-1	-	CASERQGTDTQYF	TGTGCCAGCGAAAGACAGGGCACAGATACGCAGTATTTT
TRBJ1-5	few	TRBV20-1	-	CSAPPPGPHQPQHF	TGCAGTGCTCCCCCCCCGGGACCGCATCAGCCCCAGCATTTT
TRBJ1-1	many	TRBV7-9	-	CASSSAPTGLGTEAFF	TGTGCCAGCAGCTCAGCTCCAACAGGGTTGGGCACTGAAGCTTTCTTT